Below are 5 T cell receptor beta chains sequenced from a single sample in a study of OX40 agonist ivuxolimab in advanced cancers. The protocol was immunoSEQ multiplex PCR, while the TCRdb copy is restricted to in-frame clones and leaves out a portion. The sample lists about 130,000 clones, 90% occurring once. Sequencing was performed on CD4+ or CD8+ T cells sorted from blood, taken in a trial of the OX40 agonist ivuxolimab. These receptors originate from an adult with an advanced solid tumor such as melanoma, head and neck, liver or kidney cancer.

The chain links TRBV6-6 to TRBJ1-2; 9 positions agree with TRBD1. The V gene's germline CDR1 is MNHNY and CDR2 SVGAGI (reference sequence). With V trimmed by 5 bases and J by 1 base, 8 bases remained unmatched. The CDR3 runs 16 residues. The CDR3 bases are TGTGCCAGCAGTAACCGGGACAGGGAGCGTAACTATGGCTACACCTTC. It encodes CASSNRDRERNYGYTF.

V gene TRBV4-2 combines with J gene TRBJ2-1; D not certain. The ends were cut back, 4 bases at V and 5 bases at J, with 9 bases in the middle. The CDR3 sequence is 13 residues long. Germline V gene lookup returns CDR1 LGHNA and CDR2 YNFKEQ. The chain's CDR3 is CASSPDGDNEQFF. The CDR3 nucleotides are TGTGCCAGCAGCCCTGACGGAGACAATGAGCAGTTCTTC.

V gene TRBV7-3 combines with J gene TRBJ2-3; tentative D call: TRBD1 (6 bases). The CDR3 is 13 residues long. V was trimmed by 5 bases and J by 3 bases, leaving 9 bases between them. In germline, CDR1 is SGHTA, CDR2 FQGTGA. CDR3 DNA: TGTGCCAGCAGCAAACAGGGAACAGATACGCAGTATTTT. This sequence encodes CASSKQGTDTQYF.

V is TRBV7-2 and J is TRBJ1-1, with 9 bases aligning to TRBD1. The CDR3 runs 14 residues. Germline loops: CDR1 SGHTA, CDR2 FQGNSA. The ends lost 5 bases at V and 4 bases at J; junction bases unmatched: 5. The CDR3 DNA sequence: TGTGCCAGCAGCCCGTGGACAGGGGTCACTGAAGCTTTCTTT. Translated: CASSPWTGVTEAFF.

The chain is built from TRBV6-5 and TRBJ2-5; tentative D call: TRBD2 (6 bases). Germline CDR1 and CDR2: MNHEY and SVGAGI. Trimming shortened V by 7 bases and J by 3 bases, and 18 bases separated the two germline ends. The CDR3 runs 15 residues. CDR3 DNA: TGTGCCAGCACCCCTGGGGTTAGCGGAGAAGAGACCCAGTACTTC. Protein product: CASTPGVSGEETQYF.